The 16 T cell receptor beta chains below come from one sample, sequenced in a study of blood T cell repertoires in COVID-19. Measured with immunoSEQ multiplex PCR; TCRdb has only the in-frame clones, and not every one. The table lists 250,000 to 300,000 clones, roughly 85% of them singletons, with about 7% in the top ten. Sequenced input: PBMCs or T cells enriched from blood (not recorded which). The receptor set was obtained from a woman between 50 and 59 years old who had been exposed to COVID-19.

CDR3 nucleotides: TGTGCCAGCAGGCGACAGGGGGCGCAGGCTGAAGCTTTCTTT. As protein: CASRRQGAQAEAFF. The genes are TRBV6-5 and TRBJ1-1; 10 bases agree with TRBD1. CDR1 is MNHEY and CDR2 is SVGAGI in the germline V gene. J lost 6 bases, V lost 6 bases, and 7 bases had no gene match. The CDR3 contains 14 residues.

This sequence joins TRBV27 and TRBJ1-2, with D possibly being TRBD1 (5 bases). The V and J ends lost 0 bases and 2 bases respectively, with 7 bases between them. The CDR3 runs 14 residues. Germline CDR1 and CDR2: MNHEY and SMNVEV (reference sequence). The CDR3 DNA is TGTGCCAGCAGTTTATCGCGGGACAACTATGGCTACACCTTC. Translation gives CASSLSRDNYGYTF.

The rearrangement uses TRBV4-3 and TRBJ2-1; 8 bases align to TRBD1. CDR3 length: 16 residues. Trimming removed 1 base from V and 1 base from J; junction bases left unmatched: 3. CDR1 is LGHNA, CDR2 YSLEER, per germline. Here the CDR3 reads CASSQAWDRSYNEQFF. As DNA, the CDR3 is TGCGCCAGCAGCCAAGCGTGGGACAGGTCCTACAATGAGCAGTTCTTC.

The CDR3 here is CASTRRDSAFF. The CDR3 DNA follows: TGTGCCAGCACCCGTCGTGACTCAGCTTTCTTT. The chain uses TRBV12-3 or TRBV12-4 and TRBJ1-1; no clear D. The V end was cut by 7 bases, the J end by 10 bases, with 13 bases between. This CDR3 has 11 residues.

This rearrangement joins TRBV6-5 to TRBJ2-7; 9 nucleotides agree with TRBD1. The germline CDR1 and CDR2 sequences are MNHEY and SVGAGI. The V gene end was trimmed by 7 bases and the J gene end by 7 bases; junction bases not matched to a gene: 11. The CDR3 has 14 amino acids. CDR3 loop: CASTQTGGTGEQYF. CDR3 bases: TGTGCCAGCACCCAGACAGGGGGTACGGGGGAGCAGTACTTC.

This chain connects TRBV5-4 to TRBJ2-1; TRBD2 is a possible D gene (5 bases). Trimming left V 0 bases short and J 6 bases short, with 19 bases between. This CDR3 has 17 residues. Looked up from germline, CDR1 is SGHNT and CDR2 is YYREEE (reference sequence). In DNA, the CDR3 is TGTGCCAGCAGCTTGGGTTCTTATCGGGCGGGCGGCAATGAGCAGTTCTTC. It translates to CASSLGSYRAGGNEQFF.

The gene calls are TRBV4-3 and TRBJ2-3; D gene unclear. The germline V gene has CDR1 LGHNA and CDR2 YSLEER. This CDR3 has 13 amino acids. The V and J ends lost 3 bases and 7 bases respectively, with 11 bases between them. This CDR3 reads CASSHSPSYTQYF. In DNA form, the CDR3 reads TGCGCCAGCAGCCACTCCCCGAGTTATACGCAGTATTTT.

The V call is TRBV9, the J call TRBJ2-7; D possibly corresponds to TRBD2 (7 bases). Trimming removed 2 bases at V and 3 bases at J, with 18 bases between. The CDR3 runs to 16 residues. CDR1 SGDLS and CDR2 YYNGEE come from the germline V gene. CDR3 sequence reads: CASSVGGGASVYEQYF. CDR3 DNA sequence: TGTGCCAGCAGCGTGGGTGGGGGGGCAAGTGTCTACGAGCAGTACTTC.

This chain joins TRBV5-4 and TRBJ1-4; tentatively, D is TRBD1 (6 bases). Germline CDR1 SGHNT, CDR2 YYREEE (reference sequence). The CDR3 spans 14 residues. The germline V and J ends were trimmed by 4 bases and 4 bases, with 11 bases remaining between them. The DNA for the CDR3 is TGTGCCAGCAGCGTGGACAGCCTTAATGAAAAACTGTTTTTT. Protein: CASSVDSLNEKLFF.

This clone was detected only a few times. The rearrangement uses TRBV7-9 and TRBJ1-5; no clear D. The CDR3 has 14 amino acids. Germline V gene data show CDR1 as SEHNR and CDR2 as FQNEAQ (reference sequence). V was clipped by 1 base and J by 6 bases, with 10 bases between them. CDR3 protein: CASSLGLDGQPQHF. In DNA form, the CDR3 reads TGTGCCAGCAGCTTAGGGCTTGATGGTCAGCCCCAGCATTTT.

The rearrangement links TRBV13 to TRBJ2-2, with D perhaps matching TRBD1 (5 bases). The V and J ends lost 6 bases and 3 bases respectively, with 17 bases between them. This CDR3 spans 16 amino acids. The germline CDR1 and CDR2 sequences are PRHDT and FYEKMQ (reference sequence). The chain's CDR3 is CASSPQAAVHTGELFF. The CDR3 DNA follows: TGTGCCAGCAGTCCACAGGCTGCGGTACACACCGGGGAGCTGTTTTTT.

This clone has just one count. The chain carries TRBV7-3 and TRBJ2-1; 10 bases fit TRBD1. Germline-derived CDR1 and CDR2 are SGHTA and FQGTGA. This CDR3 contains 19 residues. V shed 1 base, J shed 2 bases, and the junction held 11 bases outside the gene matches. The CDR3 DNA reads TGTGCCAGCAGCTTAAATAGTGGCCGGGGACAGGGGCCCTACAATGAGCAGTTCTTC. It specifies CASSLNSGRGQGPYNEQFF.

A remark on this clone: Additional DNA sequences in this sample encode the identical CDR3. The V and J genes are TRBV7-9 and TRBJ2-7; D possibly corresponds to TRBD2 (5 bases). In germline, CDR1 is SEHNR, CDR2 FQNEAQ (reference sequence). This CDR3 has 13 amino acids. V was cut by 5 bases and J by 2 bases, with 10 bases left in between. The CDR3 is CASSPGSTYEQYF. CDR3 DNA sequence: TGTGCCAGCAGCCCTGGGAGTACCTACGAGCAGTACTTC.

CDR3 in amino acids: CASSPTGSYGYTF. DNA of the CDR3: TGTGCCAGCAGCCCAACAGGAAGCTATGGCTACACCTTC. The chain links TRBV6-5 to TRBJ1-2; TRBD1 might be the D (5 bases). This CDR3 has 13 residues. Germline V gene sequence: CDR1 MNHEY, CDR2 SVGAGI. The V gene lost 6 bases and the J gene lost 4 bases, with 12 bases spanning the gap.

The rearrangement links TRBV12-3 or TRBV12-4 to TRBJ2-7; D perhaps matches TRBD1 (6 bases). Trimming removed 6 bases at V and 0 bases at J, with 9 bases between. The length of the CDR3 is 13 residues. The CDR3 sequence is CASRLTGSYEQYF. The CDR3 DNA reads TGTGCCAGCAGACTGACAGGCTCCTACGAGCAGTACTTC.

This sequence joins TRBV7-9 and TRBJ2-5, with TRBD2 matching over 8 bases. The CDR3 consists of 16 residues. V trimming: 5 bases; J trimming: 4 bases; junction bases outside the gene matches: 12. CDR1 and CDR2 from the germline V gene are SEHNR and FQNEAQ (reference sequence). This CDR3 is CASSPVGGDTPETQYF. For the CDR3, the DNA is TGTGCCAGCAGCCCGGTCGGGGGGGACACCCCAGAGACCCAGTACTTC.